The TCR beta chain under discussion was sequenced for a study of T cell repertoires in cytomegalovirus infection. Study overall: TCR beta signatures that were public indicated CMV infection and matching HLA type. The study's findings and limits: Accumulated public TCR beta family frequency recognized individuals carrying CMV together with the relevant HLA.

MiXCR was run by TCRdb on the reads, yielding one entry per CDR3 protein. The profile shows fewer than 900,000 distinct CDR3 sequences, 25% to 35% of them singletons. Germline V gene lookup returns CDR1 MNHEY and CDR2 SMNVEV (reference sequence). The CDR3 runs to 13 residues. Trimming at V came to 5 bases and at J to 4 bases, leaving 2 bases not matched to a gene. About this clonotype: What it recognizes is unknown.

This specimen was cultured CD8+ T cells from PBMCs, taken from culture after CMV antigen stimulation. The receptor was isolated from a human donor in good health (CMV status not recorded). Some clones in this sample may be carry-over from other donors' samples. The chain employs TRBV27 and TRBJ2-1; 7 bases agree with TRBD1. The CDR3 spells CASSTRGYNEQFF. The CDR3 DNA is TGTGCCAGCAGTACCAGGGGGTACAATGAGCAGTTCTTC.